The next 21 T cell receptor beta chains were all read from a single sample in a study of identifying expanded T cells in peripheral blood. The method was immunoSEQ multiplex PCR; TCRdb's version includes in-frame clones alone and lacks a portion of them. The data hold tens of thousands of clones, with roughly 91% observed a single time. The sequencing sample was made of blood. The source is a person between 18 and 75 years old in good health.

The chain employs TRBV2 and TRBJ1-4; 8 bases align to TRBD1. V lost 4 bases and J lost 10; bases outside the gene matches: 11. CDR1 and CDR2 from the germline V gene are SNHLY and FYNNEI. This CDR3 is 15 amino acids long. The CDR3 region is CASSGGQVGYRKLFF. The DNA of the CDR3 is TGTGCCAGCAGTGGGGGACAGGTGGGATATCGAAAACTGTTTTTT. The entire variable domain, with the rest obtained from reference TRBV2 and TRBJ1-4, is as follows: EPEVTQTPSHQVTQMGQEVILRCVPISNHLYFYWYRQILGQKVEFLVSFYNNEISEKSEIFDDQFSVERPDGSNFTLKIRSTKLEDSAMYFCASSGGQVGYRKLFFGSGTQLSVL.

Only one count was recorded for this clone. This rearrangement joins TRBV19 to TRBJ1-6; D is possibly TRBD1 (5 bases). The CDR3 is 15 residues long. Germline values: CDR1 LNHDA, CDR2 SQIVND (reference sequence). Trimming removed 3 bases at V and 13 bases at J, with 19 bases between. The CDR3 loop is CASSMGLIAGTPLHF. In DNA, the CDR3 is TGTGCCAGTAGTATGGGCCTCATTGCGGGGACCCCCCTCCACTTT.

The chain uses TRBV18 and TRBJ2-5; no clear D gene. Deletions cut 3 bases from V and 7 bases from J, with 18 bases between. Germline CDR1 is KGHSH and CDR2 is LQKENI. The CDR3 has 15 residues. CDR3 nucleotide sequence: TGTGCCAGCTCACCCCAGACGCCTACCCTGGGGACCCAGTACTTC. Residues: CASSPQTPTLGTQYF.

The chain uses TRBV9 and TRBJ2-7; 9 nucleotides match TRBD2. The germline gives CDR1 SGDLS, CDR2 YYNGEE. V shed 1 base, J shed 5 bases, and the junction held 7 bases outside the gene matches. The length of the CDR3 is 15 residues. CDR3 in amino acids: CASSVQSGGYHEQYF. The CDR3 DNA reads TGTGCCAGCAGCGTACAGAGCGGGGGGTATCACGAGCAGTACTTC.

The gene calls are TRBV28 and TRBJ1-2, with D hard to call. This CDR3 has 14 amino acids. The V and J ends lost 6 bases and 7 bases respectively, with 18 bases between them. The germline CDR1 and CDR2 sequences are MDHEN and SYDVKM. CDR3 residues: CASSKPGLTRGYTF. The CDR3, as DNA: TGTGCCAGCAGCAAGCCTGGTCTGACACGTGGCTACACCTTC.

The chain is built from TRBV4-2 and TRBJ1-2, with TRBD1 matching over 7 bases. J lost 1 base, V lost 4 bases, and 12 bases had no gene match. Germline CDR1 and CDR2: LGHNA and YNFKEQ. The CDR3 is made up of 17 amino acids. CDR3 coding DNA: TGTGCCAGCAGCCCTCAGGAGGGACAGCTTTTTAACTATGGCTACACCTTC. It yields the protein CASSPQEGQLFNYGYTF.

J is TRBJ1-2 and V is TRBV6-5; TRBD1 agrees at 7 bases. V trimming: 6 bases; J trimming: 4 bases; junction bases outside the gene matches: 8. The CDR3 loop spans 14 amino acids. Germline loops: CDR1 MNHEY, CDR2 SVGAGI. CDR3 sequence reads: CASRETGTGYGYTF. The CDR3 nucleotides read TGTGCCAGCAGAGAGACAGGGACCGGCTATGGCTACACCTTC.

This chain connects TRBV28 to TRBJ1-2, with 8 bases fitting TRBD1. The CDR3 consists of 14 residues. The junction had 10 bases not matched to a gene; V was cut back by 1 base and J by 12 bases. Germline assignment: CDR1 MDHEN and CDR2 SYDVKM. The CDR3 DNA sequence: TGTGCCAGCAGTTTATCGGCCAGGGGGCTAATGGACACCTTC. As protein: CASSLSARGLMDTF.

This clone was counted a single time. CDR3 amino acids: CASSASTGRDEKLFF. The CDR3 bases are TGTGCCAGCAGCGCCTCGACAGGGCGAGATGAAAAACTGTTTTTT. This chain joins TRBV9 and TRBJ1-4; 7 bases match TRBD1. CDR3 length: 15 residues. J gave up 6 bases and V 3 bases, and 8 bases lay outside the gene matches. The V gene's germline CDR1 is SGDLS and CDR2 YYNGEE.

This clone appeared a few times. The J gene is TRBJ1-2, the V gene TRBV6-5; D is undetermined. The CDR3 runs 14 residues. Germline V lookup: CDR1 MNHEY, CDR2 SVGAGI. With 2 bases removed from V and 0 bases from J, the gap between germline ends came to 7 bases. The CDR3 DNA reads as TGTGCCAGCAGTTACGAGGGAACTAACTATGGCTACACCTTC. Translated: CASSYEGTNYGYTF.

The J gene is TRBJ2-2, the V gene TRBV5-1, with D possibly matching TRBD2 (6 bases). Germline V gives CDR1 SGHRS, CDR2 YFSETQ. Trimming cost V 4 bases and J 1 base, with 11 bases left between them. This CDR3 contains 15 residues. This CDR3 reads CASSRLGGNTGELFF. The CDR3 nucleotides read TGCGCCAGCAGCCGCCTGGGAGGGAACACCGGGGAGCTGTTTTTT.

CDR3 sequence reads: CASSPNLGSGNTIYF. In DNA, the CDR3 is TGTGCCAGCAGCCCGAATCTAGGCTCTGGAAACACCATATATTTT. The rearrangement links TRBV9 to TRBJ1-3; the D is unclear. This CDR3 is built from 15 residues. V was cut by 4 bases and J by 0 bases, with 11 bases left in between. From germline, CDR1 is SGDLS and CDR2 YYNGEE.

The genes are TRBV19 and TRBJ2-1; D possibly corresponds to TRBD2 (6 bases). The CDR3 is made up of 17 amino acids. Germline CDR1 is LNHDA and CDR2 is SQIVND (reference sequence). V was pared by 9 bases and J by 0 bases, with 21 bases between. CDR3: CASRDSGAGSSYNEQFF. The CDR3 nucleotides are TGTGCCAGCCGGGACTCCGGTGCGGGTAGCTCCTACAATGAGCAGTTCTTC.

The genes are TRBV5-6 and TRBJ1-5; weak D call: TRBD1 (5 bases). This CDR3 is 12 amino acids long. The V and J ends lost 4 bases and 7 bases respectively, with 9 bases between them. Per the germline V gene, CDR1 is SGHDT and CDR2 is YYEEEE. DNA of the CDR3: TGTGCCAGCAGCAGGGGAGACCAGCCCCAGCATTTT. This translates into CASSRGDQPQHF.

CDR3 coding DNA: TGTGCCAGCAGCCCAAGGACAGGGGCCAACTACGAGCAGTACTTC. Its translation: CASSPRTGANYEQYF. V gene TRBV7-9 combines with J gene TRBJ2-7, with 9 bases identical to TRBD1. Germline V gene data show CDR1 as SEHNR and CDR2 as FQNEAQ (reference sequence). V trimming: 5 bases; J trimming: 3 bases; junction bases outside the gene matches: 8. This CDR3 spans 15 amino acids. The full variable domain, completed using reference TRBV7-9 and TRBJ2-7, is DTGVSQNPRHKITKRGQNVTFRCDPISEHNRLYWYRQTLGQGPEFLTYFQNEAQLEKSRLLSDRFSAERPKGSFSTLEIQRTEQGDSAMYLCASSPRTGANYEQYFGPGTRLTVT.

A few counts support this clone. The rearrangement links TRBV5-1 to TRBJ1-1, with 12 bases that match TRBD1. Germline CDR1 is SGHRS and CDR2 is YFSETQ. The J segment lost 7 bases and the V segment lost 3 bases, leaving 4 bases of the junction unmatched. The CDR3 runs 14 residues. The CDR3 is CASSSGTGGGEAFF. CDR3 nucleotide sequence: TGCGCCAGCAGCTCAGGGACAGGGGGCGGTGAAGCTTTCTTT. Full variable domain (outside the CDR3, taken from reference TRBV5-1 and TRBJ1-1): KAGVTQTPRYLIKTRGQQVTLSCSPISGHRSVSWYQQTPGQGLQFLFEYFSETQRNKGNFPGRFSGRQFSNSRSEMNVSTLELGDSALYLCASSSGTGGGEAFFGQGTRLTVV.

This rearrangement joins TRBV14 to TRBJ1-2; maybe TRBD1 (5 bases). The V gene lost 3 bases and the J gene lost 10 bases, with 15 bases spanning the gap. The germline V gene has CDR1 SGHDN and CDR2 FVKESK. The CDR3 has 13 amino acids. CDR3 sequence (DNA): TGTGCCAGCAGCCACCCCGGGGTCGGGACCTACACCTTC. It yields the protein CASSHPGVGTYTF.

CDR3 sequence (DNA): TGTGCCAGCAGCTTAGCCGGGACAGGGTACCAGCCCCAGCATTTT. Translating gives CASSLAGTGYQPQHF. The genes are TRBV7-2 and TRBJ1-5; 9 nucleotides line up with TRBD1. V lost 0 bases to trimming and J lost 7 bases; unmatched junction nucleotides: 4. The germline V gene has CDR1 SGHTA and CDR2 FQGNSA. This CDR3 has 15 amino acids.

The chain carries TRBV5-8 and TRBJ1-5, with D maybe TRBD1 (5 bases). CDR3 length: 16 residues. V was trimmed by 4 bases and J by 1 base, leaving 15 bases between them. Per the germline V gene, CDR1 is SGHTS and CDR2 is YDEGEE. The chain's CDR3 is CASSPGAPDSNQPQHF. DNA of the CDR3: TGTGCCAGCAGCCCCGGGGCTCCAGACAGCAATCAGCCCCAGCATTTT.

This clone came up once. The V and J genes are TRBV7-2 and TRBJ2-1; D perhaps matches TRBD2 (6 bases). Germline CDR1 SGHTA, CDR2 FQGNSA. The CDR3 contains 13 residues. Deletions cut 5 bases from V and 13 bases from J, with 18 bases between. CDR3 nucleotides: TGTGCCAGCAGCCTGACGCTTCCGGGAGAACAGTTCTTC. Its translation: CASSLTLPGEQFF.

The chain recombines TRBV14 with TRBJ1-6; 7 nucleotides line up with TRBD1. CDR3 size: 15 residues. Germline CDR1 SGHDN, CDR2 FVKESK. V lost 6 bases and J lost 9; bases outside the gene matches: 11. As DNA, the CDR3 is TGTGCCAGCAGTGGGGACAGTCAGTTCGGTTCACCCCTCCACTTT. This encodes CASSGDSQFGSPLHF.